Listed below are T cell receptor beta chains from one sample, sequenced in a study of blood T cell repertoires in COVID-19. The data were produced by immunoSEQ multiplex PCR, yet TCRdb's version contains in-frame clones alone and is incomplete. The sample gives about 110,000 clones, around 83% of which show up once; 2% to 2.5% is in the top ten. Sequenced material: peripheral blood. The origin of the receptors is a human donor in a cohort sampled during active COVID-19. The CDR3 runs from the conserved cysteine through the conserved F or W. D genes are given only for firm matches. For some rows the clone size is stated as once, few or many, or as a class when expanded; others skip it.

clone_size: NA; d_call: NA; v_call: TRBV19; j_call: TRBJ1-1; cdr3_nt: TGTGCCAGTAGTGAGGGCCTTGAGAAAGAAGCTTTCTTT; cdr3_aa: CASSEGLEKEAFF
clone_size: NA; d_call: TRBD1; v_call: TRBV4-3; j_call: TRBJ2-5; cdr3_nt: TGCGCCAGCAGCCAAGCAGCTAGGCCAGGGGGCTATGTTAGGCAAGAGACCCAGTACTTC; cdr3_aa: CASSQAARPGGYVRQETQYF
clone_size: NA; d_call: NA; v_call: TRBV2; j_call: TRBJ2-7; cdr3_nt: TGTGCCAGCAGTGACGGGGAGCAGTACTTC; cdr3_aa: CASSDGEQYF
clone_size: NA; d_call: NA; v_call: TRBV19; j_call: TRBJ2-6; cdr3_nt: TGTGCCAGTAGTGCCACATGGGCCTCTGGGGCCAACGTCCTGACTTTC; cdr3_aa: CASSATWASGANVLTF
clone_size: NA; d_call: TRBD1; v_call: TRBV10-1; j_call: TRBJ1-4; cdr3_nt: TGCGCCAGCAGTGAGTCGAGGACAGGGGGCTTACGGGAAAAACTGTTTTTT; cdr3_aa: CASSESRTGGLREKLFF
clone_size: NA; d_call: NA; v_call: TRBV18; j_call: TRBJ1-1; cdr3_nt: TGTGCCAGCTCACCTTCAGACTATGAAGCTTTCTTT; cdr3_aa: CASSPSDYEAFF
clone_size: NA; d_call: TRBD2; v_call: TRBV28; j_call: TRBJ2-7; cdr3_nt: TGTGCCAGCAGTTTCGCCGGGACTAGCGGGAGGGCCAGGGAGCAGTACTTC; cdr3_aa: CASSFAGTSGRAREQYF
clone_size: NA; d_call: TRBD1; v_call: TRBV5-1; j_call: TRBJ1-4; cdr3_nt: TGCGCCAGCAGCTCCACCGGGACAGGGAATGAAAAACTGTTTTTT; cdr3_aa: CASSSTGTGNEKLFF
clone_size: few; d_call: NA; v_call: TRBV3-1/TRBV3-2; j_call: TRBJ1-3; cdr3_nt: TGTGCCAGCAGCCTAGCGTCAACTGGAAACACCATATATTTT; cdr3_aa: CASSLASTGNTIYF
clone_size: NA; d_call: TRBD1; v_call: TRBV6-4; j_call: TRBJ1-3; cdr3_nt: TGTGCCAGCAGCGAGAAGGGGGCGGACACCATATATTTT; cdr3_aa: CASSEKGADTIYF
clone_size: NA; d_call: NA; v_call: TRBV12-3/TRBV12-4; j_call: TRBJ1-5; cdr3_nt: TGTGCCAGCAGTTTCGGGGGTAATCAGCCCCAGCATTTT; cdr3_aa: CASSFGGNQPQHF
clone_size: once; d_call: NA; v_call: TRBV19; j_call: TRBJ1-4; cdr3_nt: TGTGCCAGTAGTAGGACAGTGGGAAATGAAAAACTGTTTTTT; cdr3_aa: CASSRTVGNEKLFF
clone_size: NA; d_call: TRBD1; v_call: TRBV7-2; j_call: TRBJ1-4; cdr3_nt: TGTGCCAGCAGCTCAGGGGGCCCCAATGAAAAACTGTTTTTT; cdr3_aa: CASSSGGPNEKLFF
clone_size: NA; d_call: TRBD1; v_call: TRBV6-1; j_call: TRBJ2-1; cdr3_nt: TGTGCCAGCAGTGAATCGCCGGGACAGGGGGCGATCAATGAGCAGTTCTTC; cdr3_aa: CASSESPGQGAINEQFF
clone_size: NA; d_call: NA; v_call: TRBV5-1; j_call: TRBJ2-3; cdr3_nt: TGCGCCAGCAGCTTGGATACAGGTGCCACAGATACGCAGTATTTT; cdr3_aa: CASSLDTGATDTQYF
clone_size: once; d_call: TRBD1; v_call: TRBV27; j_call: TRBJ2-1; cdr3_nt: TGTGCCAGCAGTTCCCGGGACAGGTTCTCCGTTGAGCAGTTCTTC; cdr3_aa: CASSSRDRFSVEQFF
clone_size: NA; d_call: NA; v_call: TRBV5-5; j_call: TRBJ2-1; cdr3_nt: TGTGCCAGCAGCCCGGGACTTAACAATGAGCAGTTCTTC; cdr3_aa: CASSPGLNNEQFF
clone_size: NA; d_call: NA; v_call: TRBV28; j_call: TRBJ2-3; cdr3_nt: TGTGCCAGCAGTTGGACTGGGAGGAGCACAGATACGCAGTATTTT; cdr3_aa: CASSWTGRSTDTQYF
clone_size: NA; d_call: NA; v_call: TRBV7-9; j_call: TRBJ1-2; cdr3_nt: TGTGCCATTGGAAGGGGATACCAATACTATGGCTACACCTTC; cdr3_aa: CAIGRGYQYYGYTF
clone_size: NA; d_call: NA; v_call: TRBV11-2; j_call: TRBJ1-4; cdr3_nt: TGTGCCAGCAGCCCTACCCCGGGTACGGGTGAAAAACTGTTTTTT; cdr3_aa: CASSPTPGTGEKLFF
clone_size: NA; d_call: NA; v_call: TRBV6-5; j_call: TRBJ2-7; cdr3_nt: TGTGCCAGCTCTCCAGGGTATTTCGAGCAGTACTTC; cdr3_aa: CASSPGYFEQYF
clone_size: NA; d_call: NA; v_call: TRBV29-1; j_call: TRBJ2-3; cdr3_nt: TGCAGCGTTGAACATCAGGGCACAGATACGCAGTATTTT; cdr3_aa: CSVEHQGTDTQYF
clone_size: NA; d_call: NA; v_call: TRBV5-1; j_call: TRBJ1-4; cdr3_nt: TGCGCCAGCAGATACACAACTAATGAAAAACTGTTTTTT; cdr3_aa: CASRYTTNEKLFF
clone_size: once; d_call: TRBD2; v_call: TRBV3-1/TRBV3-2; j_call: TRBJ2-2; cdr3_nt: TGTGCCAGCAGCCAAGGCCTAGCGGGACTAACCGGGGAGCTGTTTTTT; cdr3_aa: CASSQGLAGLTGELFF
clone_size: NA; d_call: TRBD1; v_call: TRBV6-2/TRBV6-3; j_call: TRBJ2-1; cdr3_nt: TGTGCCAGCAGCCCGGGACAGTCCTACAATGAGCAGTTCTTC; cdr3_aa: CASSPGQSYNEQFF
clone_size: once; d_call: NA; v_call: TRBV28; j_call: TRBJ1-6; cdr3_nt: TGTGCCAGCGAACTGAGCTCCTATAATTCACCCCTCCACTTT; cdr3_aa: CASELSSYNSPLHF
clone_size: NA; d_call: NA; v_call: TRBV7-2; j_call: TRBJ2-5; cdr3_nt: TGTGCCAGCAGCTTAGAAAGCGGGTATGGGGCGACCCAGTACTTC; cdr3_aa: CASSLESGYGATQYF
clone_size: NA; d_call: NA; v_call: TRBV7-2; j_call: TRBJ1-4; cdr3_nt: TGTGCCAGCAGCTCCGAATTGACAGCAGGACTGTTTTTT; cdr3_aa: CASSSELTAGLFF
clone_size: few; d_call: NA; v_call: TRBV9; j_call: TRBJ1-5; cdr3_nt: TGTGCCAGCAGCGTAGGTGACAAAAAACAGCCCCAGCATTTT; cdr3_aa: CASSVGDKKQPQHF
clone_size: NA; d_call: TRBD1; v_call: TRBV29-1; j_call: TRBJ1-1; cdr3_nt: TGCAGCGGACGACAGGGAGGTGAGAACACTGAAGCTTTCTTT; cdr3_aa: CSGRQGGENTEAFF
clone_size: NA; d_call: NA; v_call: TRBV2; j_call: TRBJ2-3; cdr3_nt: TGTGCCAGCAGGGAAACAATCGACCTAGGGGACTTGACAGATACGCAGTATTTT; cdr3_aa: CASRETIDLGDLTDTQYF
clone_size: NA; d_call: NA; v_call: TRBV29-1; j_call: TRBJ1-1; cdr3_nt: TGCAGCGTCACAGGACAAGGGAACACTGAAGCTTTCTTT; cdr3_aa: CSVTGQGNTEAFF
clone_size: NA; d_call: NA; v_call: TRBV20-1; j_call: TRBJ2-1; cdr3_nt: TGCAGTGCTAGTGACAGGTTGTACAATGAGCAGTTCTTC; cdr3_aa: CSASDRLYNEQFF
clone_size: NA; d_call: TRBD1; v_call: TRBV4-2; j_call: TRBJ1-3; cdr3_nt: TGTGCCAGCAGCCAAGAACCCAAGGGGGCAGGTGGAAACACCATATATTTT; cdr3_aa: CASSQEPKGAGGNTIYF
clone_size: NA; d_call: NA; v_call: TRBV5-1; j_call: TRBJ2-3; cdr3_nt: TGCGCCAGCAGCCCTGGCCCGACTAGCACAGATACGCAGTATTTT; cdr3_aa: CASSPGPTSTDTQYF
clone_size: NA; d_call: TRBD2; v_call: TRBV4-2; j_call: TRBJ2-7; cdr3_nt: TGTGCCAGCAGCCCCCAGATCAGCGGGAGTGACGGCTCCTACGAGCAGTACTTC; cdr3_aa: CASSPQISGSDGSYEQYF
clone_size: NA; d_call: TRBD1; v_call: TRBV10-2; j_call: TRBJ1-1; cdr3_nt: TGCGCCAGCAGTGAGCAGGGGGCGGGTGAAGCTTTCTTT; cdr3_aa: CASSEQGAGEAFF
clone_size: NA; d_call: NA; v_call: TRBV28; j_call: TRBJ2-1; cdr3_nt: TGTGCCAGCAGTTTATTGGCAGGGGAGACCTACAATGAGCAGTTCTTC; cdr3_aa: CASSLLAGETYNEQFF
clone_size: NA; d_call: TRBD1; v_call: TRBV28; j_call: TRBJ1-1; cdr3_nt: TGTGCCAGCAGGGGACAGGGGACCCGTGGGGCTTTCTTT; cdr3_aa: CASRGQGTRGAFF
clone_size: once; d_call: TRBD2; v_call: TRBV19; j_call: TRBJ2-1; cdr3_nt: TGTGCCAGTAGTACGACTAGCGGGAGCTACAATGAGCAGTTCTTC; cdr3_aa: CASSTTSGSYNEQFF
clone_size: once; d_call: NA; v_call: TRBV7-2; j_call: TRBJ1-2; cdr3_nt: TGTGCCAGCAGCTTAAAGGGGGGGGGTCCCTATGGCTACACCTTC; cdr3_aa: CASSLKGGGPYGYTF
clone_size: NA; d_call: NA; v_call: TRBV4-3; j_call: TRBJ2-2; cdr3_nt: TGCGCCAGCAGCCAAGGTGGGAGAACGAACACCGGGGAGCTGTTTTTT; cdr3_aa: CASSQGGRTNTGELFF
clone_size: NA; d_call: TRBD1; v_call: TRBV18; j_call: TRBJ1-2; cdr3_nt: TGTGCCAGCTCACCCCGACAGGGGGAAAATGGGGGAGGCTACACCTTC; cdr3_aa: CASSPRQGENGGGYTF
clone_size: NA; d_call: NA; v_call: TRBV18; j_call: TRBJ1-3; cdr3_nt: TGTGCCAGCTCACCACCGGTCAGGGGAACCGGAAACACCATATATTTT; cdr3_aa: CASSPPVRGTGNTIYF
clone_size: NA; d_call: NA; v_call: TRBV6-2/TRBV6-3; j_call: TRBJ1-1; cdr3_nt: TGTGCCAGCAGCCCGTTGGGGGCGGGGGTGGCCGAAGCTTTCTTT; cdr3_aa: CASSPLGAGVAEAFF
clone_size: NA; d_call: TRBD1; v_call: TRBV6-6; j_call: TRBJ2-7; cdr3_nt: TGTGCCAGCAGCCCACGTTCCCCCGGGACAGGGGGCCTACATCCCTACGAGCAGTACTTC; cdr3_aa: CASSPRSPGTGGLHPYEQYF
clone_size: NA; d_call: NA; v_call: TRBV18; j_call: TRBJ1-3; cdr3_nt: TGTGCCAGCTCACCATCCCAGACTGGGGGGTCTACCATATATTTT; cdr3_aa: CASSPSQTGGSTIYF